The 8 T cell receptor beta chains below come from one sample, sequenced in a study of T-cell memory formation after mild COVID-19. TCRdb re-analysed the 5' RACE reads in MiXCR, keeping a single row per CDR3 protein. This sample yields fewer than 550,000 distinct CDR3 sequences, of which around 18% are seen a single time; 8.4% belongs to the top ten. The sequenced sample was PBMCs or a T cell subset sorted from them (not recorded which). Source of these receptors: an adult woman who had mild COVID-19 (a few samples of this study predate the infection). Cell type and time point are not known.

This chain joins TRBV10-3 and TRBJ2-5, with D unresolved. Germline assignment: CDR1 ENHRY and CDR2 SYGVKD. The CDR3 runs to 14 residues. V shed 1 base and J shed 4 bases, with 10 bases lying between them. CDR3 coding DNA: TGTGCCATCAGTGAGTGGGTAGGACGAGAGACCCAGTACTTC. Protein: CAISEWVGRETQYF.

This chain links TRBV5-1 with TRBJ2-7; D call uncertain. The CDR3 length is 14 residues. V lost 0 bases and J lost 1, with 8 bases in between. In germline, CDR1 is SGHRS, CDR2 YFSETQ. The CDR3 sequence: CASSLDGMSYEQYF. DNA of the CDR3: TGCGCCAGCAGCTTGGACGGAATGTCCTACGAGCAGTACTTC.

J is TRBJ2-3 and V is TRBV7-9; possible D gene TRBD2, 6 bases. Trimming stripped 5 bases from V and 4 bases from J, with 10 bases between. Germline assignment: CDR1 SEHNR and CDR2 FQNEAQ (reference sequence). The length of the CDR3 is 13 residues. CDR3 region: CASSETRSDTQYF. The CDR3 nucleotides read TGTGCCAGCAGCGAGACTAGATCAGATACGCAGTATTTT.

This clonotype was picked up a small number of times. The V gene is TRBV29-1, the J gene TRBJ2-7; 8 bases are a match to TRBD2. The trim removed 4 bases at V and 1 base at J, leaving 3 bases unmatched. Germline CDR1 and CDR2: SQVTM and ANQGSEA. The length of the CDR3 is 13 residues. This CDR3 reads CSVALAGSYEQYF. The CDR3 DNA reads as TGCAGCGTTGCTTTAGCGGGATCCTACGAGCAGTACTTC.

The chain links TRBV7-3 to TRBJ2-3, with a weak D call TRBD2 (6 bases). The CDR3 totals 17 residues. Per germline, CDR1 SGHTA and CDR2 FQGTGA. V dropped 1 base and J dropped 5 bases, with 19 bases sitting between them. As DNA, the CDR3 is TGTGCCAGCAGCTTAAACGGGGGAGCGGGTTTTAGAGATACGCAGTATTTT. It specifies CASSLNGGAGFRDTQYF.

The V call is TRBV3-1, the J call TRBJ2-5; 9 nucleotides agree with TRBD2. The trim removed 1 base at V and 2 bases at J, leaving 2 bases unmatched. This CDR3 has 15 residues. Germline V gene data show CDR1 as LGHDT and CDR2 as YNNKEL (reference sequence). This CDR3 reads CASSQGAGGQETQYF. CDR3 nucleotide sequence: TGTGCCAGCAGCCAAGGTGCGGGGGGGCAAGAGACCCAGTACTTC.

This clonotype was recorded at least ten times. The chain links TRBV12-3 or TRBV12-4 to TRBJ2-2, with 7 bases that match TRBD2. The CDR3 totals 16 residues. V trimming: 5 bases; J trimming: 4 bases; junction bases outside the gene matches: 10. CDR3 amino acids: CASSIPLAASTGELFF. The CDR3 DNA reads as TGTGCCAGCAGTATTCCCCTAGCGGCGAGCACCGGGGAGCTGTTTTTT.

This clonotype occurred many times. The J gene is TRBJ2-1, the V gene TRBV29-1; D ambiguous. There are 14 residues in the CDR3. The ends were cut back, 4 bases at V and 2 bases at J, with 12 bases in the middle. Germline V gene data show CDR1 as SQVTM and CDR2 as ANQGSEA. Here the CDR3 reads CSVVAATAYNEQFF. The CDR3 coding sequence is TGCAGCGTTGTGGCGGCCACAGCCTACAATGAGCAGTTCTTC.